This T cell receptor (beta chain) was obtained from a study of graft-versus-host responses after intestinal transplantation. Study-wide background: Recipients were all induced with anti-thymocyte globulin, then given tacrolimus and steroids for around three years.

Study results and caveats: Some patients had graft-donor T cell macrochimerism, and their allografts showed high graft-versus-host to host-versus-graft clonal ratios.

CDR1 is SGHRS, CDR2 YFSETQ, per germline. The CDR3 totals 16 residues. Trimming took off 4 bases at V and 0 bases at J, with 17 bases between the two ends. Graft samples were processed, releasing intraepithelial and lamina propria lymphocytes. The repertoire was sequenced with immunoSEQ multiplex PCR; TCRdb's copy has only in-frame clones and lacks some. This sample has over a thousand clones, with around 81% found just once. As to this clone: The antigen is undetermined.

This receptor was obtained from a human patient who received an intestinal transplant, so some T cells may come from the graft donor. The source material was ileum tissue, sampled 7 days after intestinal transplantation. The chain combines TRBV5-1 with TRBJ2-7; D could derive from TRBD1 or TRBD2 (5 bases each). CDR3 sequence (DNA): TGCGCCAGCAGCGGGGGATCAAACCTCTACTCCTACGAGCAGTACTTC. This codes for CASSGGSNLYSYEQYF.